The sequence of this TCR beta chain was determined in a study of OX40 agonist ivuxolimab in advanced cancers. Background on the whole study: Ivuxolimab was a fully human IgG2 agonistic monoclonal antibody targeting the costimulatory receptor OX40 (CD134). Intravenous ivuxolimab was administered to patients every 2 weeks at six dose levels: 0.01, 0.1, 0.3, 1.5, 3 and 10 mg/kg. Among the approximately 50 dose-escalation patients, about 19 had hepatocellular carcinoma, approximately 15 melanoma, 9 renal cell carcinoma and 9 head and neck cancer. In the dose-escalation cohort, more than 80% of patients were male, and the mean age was 60 years with a range of roughly 20 to 79. Prior anti-PD-1, anti-PD-L1 or anti-CTLA-4 therapy was permitted, and checkpoint inhibitors had been received by roughly 40% of dose-escalation patients. Three dose-escalation patients achieved partial responses, one with hepatocellular carcinoma and two with cutaneous melanoma. The point of sequencing TCRbeta in the periphery was to test whether ivuxolimab changed TCR sequence diversity and drove clonal T-cell expansion. The monotherapy dose-escalation portion (N ≈ 50 patients) of the phase I ivuxolimab trial is reported in the paper.

To sequence the TCRbeta CDR3 region, genomic DNA was isolated from the sorted cells. TCRbeta CDR3 regions were sequenced using the immunoSEQ Assay. TCRdb's version of the immuneACCESS table is confined to in-frame rearrangements and falls short of the full clone set. An unresolved V gene accounts for under half of the shortfall where checked; the remainder is of unknown origin. The sample table shows some 20,000 clones, and around 82% are seen once. The leading ten clones occupy just over 3% of the sample. The paper's findings and limits, for the study overall: Low levels of normalized T-cell clonal expansion were also seen in some nonresponding patients. The antigen specificity of the peripheral T cells that underwent clonal expansion was not determined. Clonal expansion of both CD4+ and CD8+ blood T cells was observed from baseline to week 6 at doses 0.1 to 3.0 mg/kg. On average, CD8+ T cells showed more expanded clones than CD4+ T cells after ivuxolimab. In partial responders in the 0.1-3.0 mg/kg groups, normalized peripheral clonal expansion was found to be among the lowest, especially among CD8+ T cells.

The trial excluded patients who had a history of autoimmune disease or who were on systemic immunosuppression. In every dose cohort, peripheral blood was drawn for TCR sequencing at baseline, cycle 4 day 1, and cycle 7 day 1. The samples were drawn from a first-in-human, open-label, multicenter phase I dose-escalation trial of ivuxolimab. Adults with locally advanced or metastatic head and neck squamous cell, hepatocellular, melanoma or renal cell carcinoma were enrolled in the trial. Before TCR sequencing, CD4+ T cells and CD8+ T cells from peripheral blood were sorted into separate populations. A note on this clone: The antigen it binds to is not known. No quality values exist for individual bases; no much larger clone is one base distant.

The sequence derives from an adult with an advanced solid tumor such as melanoma, head and neck, liver or kidney cancer. The sample consisted of CD4+ or CD8+ T cells sorted from blood, taken in a trial of the OX40 agonist ivuxolimab.

The CDR3 protein sequence reads: CASSEWGGPTETQYF. DNA sequence: TGTGCCAGCAGTGAATGGGGTGGGCCAACGGAGACCCAGTACTTC. The chain is made from TRBV25-1 and TRBJ2-5; no confident D gene assignment can be made. Deletion took 1 base off V and 5 bases off J, with a span of 14 bases between the germline ends. According to the germline V gene, CDR1 reads MGHDK and CDR2 reads SYGVNS. The CDR3 starts with the cysteine, ends with the phenylalanine, and has 15 residues. Of all the DNA, just the CDR3 is kept, 45 bases in frame from base 1.